These 14 T cell receptor beta chains were sequenced from one sample in a study of blood T cell repertoires in COVID-19 (dated by TCRdb to about 2020). Libraries were made using the immunoSEQ multiplex PCR assay. TCRdb re-hosts the immuneACCESS table, in-frame sequences only. Its copies lack some clones; in the studies checked, an unresolved V gene accounts for under half of them, and the cause for the rest is not known. In all, the sample holds 75,000 to 90,000 clones, and 86% of those were seen once. The leading ten clones occupy 4.5% to 6% of the sample. Sequenced input: peripheral blood. These receptors were obtained from a man aged 50-59 years with active or convalescent COVID-19.

J is TRBJ1-2 and V is TRBV9; 7 positions match TRBD1. V lost 4 bases to trimming and J lost 5 bases; unmatched junction nucleotides: 5. The CDR3 totals 13 residues. Germline CDR1 and CDR2: SGDLS and YYNGEE. The CDR3 DNA reads as TGTGCCAGCAGCCAGAGGACAGGATATGGCTACACCTTC. Amino acids: CASSQRTGYGYTF. Drawing the rest from reference TRBV9 and TRBJ1-2, the complete variable domain is DSGVTQTPKHLITATGQRVTLRCSPRSGDLSVYWYQQSLDQGLQFLIQYYNGEERAKGNILERFSAQQFPDLHSELNLSSLELGDSALYFCASSQRTGYGYTFGSGTRLTVV.

The CDR3 region has the DNA TGTGCCAGCAGCCCAACGGCAGGGGTTTTCGAGCAGTACTTC. This sequence encodes CASSPTAGVFEQYF. The chain is built from TRBV7-2 and TRBJ2-7, with a possible D match to TRBD1 (6 bases). Between the trimmed V and J ends, which lost 5 bases and 6 bases, there was a span of 17 bases. This CDR3 comprises 14 residues. CDR1 SGHTA and CDR2 FQGNSA come from the germline V gene.

This chain uses TRBV5-1 with TRBJ2-5, with 8 bases lining up with TRBD2. Germline V gene data show CDR1 as SGHRS and CDR2 as YFSETQ. V lost 0 bases to trimming and J lost 5 bases; unmatched junction nucleotides: 6. The CDR3 contains 15 residues. The CDR3 bases are TGCGCCAGCAGCTTGGTAGCGGGGCCCGGGGAGACCCAGTACTTC. Residues: CASSLVAGPGETQYF.

The gene calls are TRBV25-1 and TRBJ2-5; D perhaps matches TRBD1 (6 bases). Per germline, CDR1 MGHDK and CDR2 SYGVNS. Trimming removed 5 bases at V and 5 bases at J, with 12 bases between. The CDR3 extends over 13 amino acids. The CDR3 sequence: CASSWGLGETQYF. The CDR3 DNA follows: TGTGCCAGCAGTTGGGGGCTGGGGGAGACCCAGTACTTC.

The chain couples TRBV7-9 to TRBJ1-4, with D perhaps TRBD1 (6 bases). Per the germline V gene, CDR1 is SEHNR and CDR2 is FQNEAQ (reference sequence). V was clipped by 2 bases and J by 0 bases, with 13 bases between them. CDR3 length: 17 residues. The CDR3 spells CASSLTGLSATNEKLFF. DNA for the CDR3: TGTGCCAGCAGCTTAACAGGGCTGTCGGCAACTAATGAAAAACTGTTTTTT.

The chain combines TRBV7-2 with TRBJ2-3; 7 bases line up with TRBD1. Germline assignment: CDR1 SGHTA and CDR2 FQGNSA. V shed 3 bases, J shed 3 bases, and the junction held 6 bases outside the gene matches. This CDR3 region has 15 residues. The CDR3 DNA follows: TGTGCCAGCAGCTTCAGGGGGACGGAGACAGATACGCAGTATTTT. Its translation: CASSFRGTETDTQYF.

The chain uses TRBV7-8 and TRBJ2-7; D perhaps matches TRBD2 (5 bases). CDR3 length: 13 amino acids. Germline CDR1 SGHVS, CDR2 FQNEAQ. Trimming pared 5 bases from V and 2 bases from J, leaving 10 bases between. The CDR3 is CASSRRGAYEQYV. In DNA form, the CDR3 reads TGTGCCAGCAGCCGTCGGGGTGCCTACGAGCAGTACGTC.

The chain carries TRBV5-8 and TRBJ1-2; maybe TRBD1 (5 bases). The germline V gene has CDR1 SGHTS and CDR2 YDEGEE. This CDR3 has 15 residues. Trimming removed 1 base from V and 1 base from J, with 11 bases in between. CDR3 bases: TGTGCCAGCAGCTTGTATGCAGGGATTAACTATGGCTACACCTTC. This codes for CASSLYAGINYGYTF.

The chain has TRBV6-5 and TRBJ2-5, with 10 bases matching TRBD1. Germline V gene lookup returns CDR1 MNHEY and CDR2 SVGAGI. The CDR3 is 16 residues long. With V trimmed by 0 bases and J by 5 bases, 6 bases remained unmatched. The CDR3 loop is CASSYSGTGVRETQYF. The CDR3 DNA is TGTGCCAGCAGTTACTCCGGGACAGGGGTGAGGGAGACCCAGTACTTC.

The V and J genes are TRBV5-4 and TRBJ2-6; D might be TRBD1 (6 bases). CDR1 is SGHNT and CDR2 is YYREEE in the germline V gene (reference sequence). The CDR3 loop spans 15 amino acids. With 3 bases removed from V and 0 bases from J, the gap between germline ends came to 7 bases. CDR3 amino acids: CASSSDSSGANVLTF. In DNA, the CDR3 is TGTGCCAGCAGCTCGGACAGCTCTGGGGCCAACGTCCTGACTTTC.

This clone was seen only once. The V and J genes are TRBV6-6 and TRBJ2-7, with D unclear. The V end was cut by 5 bases, the J end by 2 bases, with 7 bases between. CDR3 length equals 12 residues. Per the germline V gene, CDR1 is MNHNY and CDR2 is SVGAGI (reference sequence). The CDR3 loop reads CASSQTTYEQYV. The CDR3 DNA reads as TGTGCCAGCAGTCAAACAACCTACGAGCAGTACGTC.

The chain recombines TRBV28 with TRBJ2-1; TRBD1 matches at 8 bases. The CDR3 spans 14 residues. The junction had 6 bases not matched to a gene; V was cut back by 2 bases and J by 9 bases. Germline lookup yields CDR1 MDHEN and CDR2 SYDVKM. DNA for the CDR3: TGTGCCAGCAGTTTAGAGCAGGGGGCGGGTGAGCAGTTCTTC. Its translation: CASSLEQGAGEQFF.

V and J are TRBV6-5 and TRBJ2-1; TRBD2 matches at 9 bases. The J segment lost 8 bases and the V segment lost 2 bases, leaving 10 bases of the junction unmatched. The CDR3 totals 16 residues. Germline CDR1 MNHEY, CDR2 SVGAGI. The CDR3 loop is CASSYSSAGGRYEQFF. Here the CDR3 DNA reads TGTGCCAGCAGTTACAGCTCGGCGGGGGGGCGGTATGAGCAGTTCTTC.

V gene TRBV7-7 combines with J gene TRBJ2-1, with 13 bases lining up with TRBD2. Germline V gives CDR1 SSHAT, CDR2 FNYEAQ (reference sequence). The CDR3 runs 15 residues. J was trimmed by 8 bases and V by 5 bases; bases with no gene match: 6. CDR3 nucleotide sequence: TGTGCCAGCAGCCCAGGACTAGCGGGGGTAGATGAGCAGTTCTTC. Encoded protein: CASSPGLAGVDEQFF.